The clone carrying this TCR beta chain has just a few counts. Amplified TCR beta CDR3 regions derived from RNA transcripts. Carried out on the TCR CDR3, a first-round RT-PCR used the HTBI primer set. TCRdb processed the multiplex PCR reads anew with MiXCR; each CDR3 protein has one entry. Of 300,000 to 450,000 distinct CDR3 sequences in the sample, under 15% were seen once. Germline V gene lookup returns CDR1 SGHNT and CDR2 YYREEE (reference sequence). CDR3 length equals 14 residues. V shed 4 bases and J 3 bases; nucleotides not matched to a gene: 3. This sample was taken from a study of T cells in Graves' hyperthyroidism and ophthalmopathy.

This TCR was sampled from a young woman with Graves' hyperthyroidism. The chain recombines TRBV5-4 with TRBJ2-7, with 11 positions matching TRBD1. Sequenced material: blood. The CDR3, as DNA: TGTGCCAGCAGCCACGGGACAGGGGGCTACGAGCAGTACTTC. Protein: CASSHGTGGYEQYF.